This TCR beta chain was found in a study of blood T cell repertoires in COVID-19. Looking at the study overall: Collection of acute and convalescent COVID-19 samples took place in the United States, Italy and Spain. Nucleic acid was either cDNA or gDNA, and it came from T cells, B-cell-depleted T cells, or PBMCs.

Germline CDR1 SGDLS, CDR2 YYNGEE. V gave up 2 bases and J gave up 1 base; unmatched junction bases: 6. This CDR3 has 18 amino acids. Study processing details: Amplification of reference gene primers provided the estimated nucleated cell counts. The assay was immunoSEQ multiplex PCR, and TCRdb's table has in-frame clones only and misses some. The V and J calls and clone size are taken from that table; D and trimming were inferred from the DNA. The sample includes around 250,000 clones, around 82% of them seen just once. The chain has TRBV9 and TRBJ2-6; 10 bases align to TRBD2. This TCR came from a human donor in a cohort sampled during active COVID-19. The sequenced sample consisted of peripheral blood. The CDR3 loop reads CASSVGTSELSGANVLTF. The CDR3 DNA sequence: TGTGCCAGCAGCGTTGGGACTAGCGAGTTGTCTGGGGCCAACGTCCTGACTTTC.